Described below is a single TCR beta chain sequence and its context. No antigen is known for it. This CDR3 has 16 residues. Germline V gene data show CDR1 as SGHTA and CDR2 as FQGNSA. V was trimmed by 7 bases and J by 9 bases, leaving 25 bases between them. Sequencing was performed with immunoSEQ multiplex PCR; in TCRdb, only in-frame clones are kept and a portion is missing. The sample lists around 63,000 clones; around 86% were seen once. The data were obtained in a study of lymphopenia after photon versus proton radiotherapy. Study-level results: Larger post-nadir TCR diversity loss correlated inversely with survival in deceased patients. Under photons, naive T cells and diversity fell while effector/memory populations rose. Better survival with proton therapy was suggested as possible, not demonstrated. Oligoclonal CD8+ Temra expansion after nadir drove photon patients' diversity drop.

The starting material was peripheral blood, obtained from a patient treated with proton-based radiotherapy. V usage is TRBV7-2 and J usage is TRBJ2-1, with D possibly TRBD2 on 6 matching bases. This sequence originates from a man older than 75 with esophageal cancer. This CDR3 is CASTSPGTEAIGEQFF. For the CDR3, the DNA is TGTGCCAGCACCTCCCCCGGGACTGAAGCGATTGGTGAGCAGTTCTTC.